A selection of T cell receptor beta chains follows, all from one sample in a study of OX40 agonist ivuxolimab in advanced cancers. Using immunoSEQ multiplex PCR, the repertoire was profiled, and TCRdb retains in-frame clones only, with some absent. The data contain approximately 18,000 clones, 70% to 75% of them singletons. Sequenced material: CD4+ or CD8+ T cells sorted from blood, taken in a trial of the OX40 agonist ivuxolimab. These receptors were collected from an adult with an advanced solid tumor such as melanoma, head and neck, liver or kidney cancer. Each CDR3 is given with its conserved first and last residue. The order of the fields is V gene, J gene, clone size, D gene, CDR3 protein, CDR3 DNA. A D gene is named only where the DNA matches it firmly. Only some rows state a clone size, as once, few, many or a class for expanded clones.

TRBV10-1	TRBJ2-7	-	-	CASSRTGDLNYEQYF	TGCGCCAGCAGTCGAACTGGGGACTTAAACTACGAGCAGTACTTC
TRBV19	TRBJ2-3	-	-	CASSMEDGDTQYF	TGTGCCAGTAGTATGGAGGACGGAGATACGCAGTATTTT
TRBV5-5	TRBJ1-2	-	-	CASSLTPPAGYTF	TGTGCCAGCAGCTTGACCCCACCGGCCGGCTACACCTTC
TRBV7-9	TRBJ2-6	-	TRBD1	CASSPGTGGTGANVLTF	TGTGCCAGCAGCCCCGGGACAGGGGGGACTGGGGCCAACGTCCTGACTTTC
TRBV2	TRBJ2-7	-	-	CASSTGSGEQYF	TGTGCCAGCAGCACGGGATCCGGCGAGCAGTACTTC
TRBV5-6	TRBJ2-7	-	TRBD2	CASSIGLAYEQYF	TGTGCCAGCAGCATAGGACTAGCCTACGAGCAGTACTTC
TRBV10-2	TRBJ2-1	-	-	CASSEGNEQFF	TGCGCCAGCAGTGAAGGGAATGAGCAGTTCTTC
TRBV28	TRBJ1-3	-	-	CASRPELVGDPGNTIYF	TGTGCCAGCAGACCCGAATTAGTAGGGGACCCTGGAAACACCATATATTTT
TRBV6-5	TRBJ1-5	-	-	CASSYEDSSNQPQHF	TGTGCCAGCAGTTACGAGGACAGTTCAAATCAGCCCCAGCATTTT
TRBV5-8	TRBJ2-2	-	-	CASTELISGELFF	TGTGCCAGCACGGAATTGATCTCCGGGGAGCTGTTTTTT
TRBV4-1	TRBJ1-2	few	-	CASSQDWAGNYGYTF	TGCGCCAGCAGCCAAGATTGGGCAGGCAACTATGGCTACACCTTC
TRBV11-2	TRBJ2-3	-	-	CASSLNPGGSTDTQYF	TGTGCCAGCAGCTTAAACCCGGGGGGCAGCACAGATACGCAGTATTTT
TRBV28	TRBJ1-1	few	-	CASSLHALNTEAFF	TGTGCCAGCAGTTTACACGCCTTAAACACTGAAGCTTTCTTT
TRBV6-5	TRBJ1-2	medium-sized	-	CASSPYAPDGYTF	TGTGCCAGCAGTCCTTATGCCCCGGATGGCTACACCTTC
TRBV10-1	TRBJ1-1	-	-	CASSDDGEAFF	TGCGCCAGCAGTGACGACGGCGAAGCTTTCTTT
TRBV13	TRBJ2-5	-	TRBD1	CASSTGQGRETQYF	TGTGCCAGCAGCACAGGACAGGGACGAGAGACCCAGTACTTC
TRBV6-1	TRBJ1-1	-	-	CASQGYAEAFF	TGTGCCAGCCAGGGGTACGCTGAAGCTTTCTTT
TRBV5-4	TRBJ1-2	medium-sized	-	CASSLSGIPYGYTF	TGTGCCAGCAGCTTATCGGGGATACCCTATGGCTACACCTTC
TRBV28	TRBJ2-2	-	TRBD2	CASSLTGGDTGELFF	TGTGCCAGCAGTTTAACGGGAGGGGACACCGGGGAGCTGTTTTTT
TRBV27	TRBJ1-1	-	-	CATSDSQDTEAFF	TGTGCCACAAGTGACAGTCAGGACACTGAAGCTTTCTTT
TRBV2	TRBJ1-2	large	TRBD1	CASSEIGGDRDSF	TGTGCCAGCAGTGAAATAGGTGGGGATCGGGACAGCTTC
TRBV27	TRBJ2-3	few	-	CASSLGVGVNTDTQYF	TGTGCCAGCAGTCTCGGTGTAGGGGTAAACACAGATACGCAGTATTTT
TRBV21-1	TRBJ1-5	-	-	CASSKEVEGDQPQHF	TGTGCCAGCAGCAAAGAGGTGGAGGGGGATCAGCCCCAGCATTTT
TRBV29-1	TRBJ2-7	-	-	CSVGPRFYEQYF	TGCAGCGTAGGACCGCGGTTCTACGAGCAGTACTTC